The 4 T cell receptor beta chains given below trace back to one sample, sequenced in a study of CD8 T cells in ankylosing spondylitis. TCRdb itself ran the 5' RACE reads through MiXCR, one entry per CDR3 protein. The table includes just under 350,000 distinct CDR3 sequences, roughly 15% detected once. Specimen: blood, either unsorted or a sorted T cell fraction (not recorded which). These receptors all come from a male donor with ankylosing spondylitis or in good health (not recorded which).

This clonotype was counted many times. The genes are TRBV5-1 and TRBJ2-3, with 14 nucleotides matching TRBD2. The V segment lost 3 bases and the J segment 4 bases; nucleotides outside the gene matches: 4. Germline CDR1 reads SGHRS; CDR2 reads YFSETQ. This CDR3 comprises 16 residues. CDR3 protein: CASSSGLAGVSDTQYF. CDR3 bases: TGCGCCAGCAGCTCGGGACTAGCGGGAGTATCAGATACGCAGTATTTT.

In its sample, this clonotype was seen a few times. The chain joins TRBV5-1 to TRBJ1-6, with 8 bases identical to TRBD1. Germline loops: CDR1 SGHRS, CDR2 YFSETQ. CDR3 size: 15 residues. J lost 8 bases, V lost 7 bases, and 11 bases had no gene match. The CDR3 loop reads CASALTGGQDSPLHF. The CDR3, as DNA: TGCGCCAGCGCCTTAACGGGGGGACAGGATTCACCCCTCCACTTT.

The rearrangement links TRBV19 to TRBJ2-7; D unresolved. The germline CDR1 and CDR2 sequences are LNHDA and SQIVND (reference sequence). This CDR3 has 14 residues. V gave up 0 bases and J gave up 6 bases, with 12 bases separating them. CDR3 nucleotide sequence: TGTGCCAGTAGTATAGATCGATCCCCAGGCGAGCAGTACTTC. Translation: CASSIDRSPGEQYF.

The chain has TRBV5-6 and TRBJ2-4; TRBD1 is a possible D gene (6 bases). V was trimmed by 3 bases and J by 6 bases, leaving 13 bases between them. Germline V gives CDR1 SGHDT, CDR2 YYEEEE. This CDR3 contains 14 residues. CDR3 amino acids: CASSSRQVRNIQYF. The CDR3 nucleotides are TGTGCCAGCAGCTCTAGACAGGTTCGAAACATTCAGTACTTC.